This section outlines one T cell receptor (beta chain) sequence together with its context. Only a few counts were recorded for this clone. Its antigen is currently not known. No base-level quality is on record; no much larger clone is a single base apart. Genomic DNA was extracted from sorted cells with the Quick-DNA Microprep Kit. Amplification of TCRbeta DNA was done with the immunoSEQ hsTCRbeta kit, following the protocol from the manufacturer. An Illumina MiSeq instrument was used to sequence the TCRbeta libraries. The original pipeline was this. Removing out-of-frame sequences left 2 million to 2.5 million distinct TCRbeta sequences, an average of roughly 63,000 per individual. Each individual was scored according to the count of 160 or so previously reported CMV-associated TCRbeta sequences and the total productive distinct TCRbeta count. A beta-binomial model was reimplemented in Python, and scikit-learn random forests with default parameters were trained on US cohort data. Classifier performance on the Belgian cohort was reported as the median AUC with percentile confidence intervals calculated over 10,000 bootstrap iterations. TCRdb took over this immuneACCESS table, retaining in-frame rearrangements with V and J assigned. Such tables are incomplete; in checked studies, under half of the missing clones stem from an unresolved V gene, and the remainder is unexplained. D and trimming come from the DNA, and the V and J calls and clone size come from that table. This sample holds roughly 53,000 clones; roughly four fifths were observed only once. The ten top clones hold roughly 1.7% of the sample.

Single viable CD3+CD4+CD8-CD45RO+ cells were sorted as memory CD4+ T cells on a FACSAria II. CMV serostatus was determined with a Roche Elecsys assay detecting serum IgG against CMV pp150, pp28, p38 and p52. After thawing, total CD4+ T cells were enriched by positive selection with CD4 magnetic microbeads. The samples came from a different study that was designed specifically to examine the CD4+ T cell memory repertoire. Following standard operating procedures, peripheral blood mononuclear cells were isolated and cryopreserved, while serum was kept at -80 degrees C. CD3-PerCP (BW264/56), CD4-APC (RPA-T4), CD45RO-PE (UCHT1) and CD8-Pacific Orange (3B5) antibodies were used for staining, and non-viable cells were excluded with Sytox blue. The germline V gene gives CDR1 as ENHRY and CDR2 as SYGVKD. A distance of 9 bases separates the germline ends of V and J, which lose 6 bases and 0 bases respectively. The cysteine opens and the phenylalanine closes a CDR3 of 13 amino acids. The only DNA kept is the CDR3, 39 bases in frame from the first base.

This entry comes from a study of memory CD4+ T cells and cytomegalovirus serostatus (dated by TCRdb to about 2019). About the full investigation: The 35 or so healthy Belgian adults in the cohort included 9 who were CMV seropositive and approximately 25 who were CMV seronegative. CD4+ memory TCRbeta repertoires of a Belgian cohort with known cytomegalovirus serostatus were sequenced in order to replicate a published TCR-based CMV serostatus classifier. What the work shows at the level of the full study, not this receptor alone: The results were interpreted as suggesting that the CMV-associated TCR signature is mostly present in the CD4+ memory repertoire. Only CD4+CD45RO+ memory cells were sequenced, in contrast to the original study, which included naive and memory CD4+ and CD8+ populations. Of 170 or so previously reported CMV-associated TCRbeta sequences, some 73 appeared in the CD4+ memory repertoires, each in one to five individuals. On the Belgian cohort, the classifier built on the original framework reached a median bootstrapped AUC of about 0.95, with a 95% CI of 0.76-1.00. For predicting CMV serostatus, the median bootstrapped AUC was about 0.95 using the original framework and roughly 0.91 using a US-trained random forest.

Sequenced: memory CD4+ T cells from blood. The V gene is TRBV10-3 and the J gene is TRBJ2-7; the D call could be TRBD1 or TRBD2, with each sharing 5 bases. The TCR sequence derives from an adult in good health and CMV-seronegative. The CDR3 region: CAIRGRLSYEQYF. The nucleotide sequence reads TGTGCCATCAGGGGACGGCTCTCCTACGAGCAGTACTTC.